The 5 T cell receptor beta chains presented below share a single source sample, sequenced in a study of blood T cell repertoires in COVID-19. Measured with immunoSEQ multiplex PCR; TCRdb has only the in-frame clones, and not every one. The data contain 250,000 or so clones, roughly 89% of them singletons. The source material was PBMCs or T cells enriched from blood (not recorded which). These receptors all stem from a man aged 40-50 years who had recovered from COVID-19.

The V gene is TRBV6-5, the J gene TRBJ1-5, with TRBD1 matching 9 bases. The V segment lost 6 bases and the J segment 1 base; nucleotides outside the gene matches: 4. There are 15 residues in the CDR3. Germline loops: CDR1 MNHEY, CDR2 SVGAGI. For the CDR3, the DNA is TGTGCCAGCAGGGGGACAGGGTCAAGCAATCAGCCCCAGCATTTT. It translates to CASRGTGSSNQPQHF.

The chain joins TRBV30 to TRBJ1-1, with 9 bases identical to TRBD1. V trimming: 0 bases; J trimming: 3 bases; junction bases outside the gene matches: 8. The CDR3 spans 16 residues. Germline lookup yields CDR1 GTSNPN and CDR2 SVGIG (reference sequence). The CDR3 region has the DNA TGTGCCTGGAGTGTACTGGGGACAGGGTGGGACACTGAAGCTTTCTTT. Encoded protein: CAWSVLGTGWDTEAFF. The full variable domain, completed using reference TRBV30 and TRBJ1-1, is SQTIHQWPATLVQPVGSPLSLECTVEGTSNPNLYWYRQAAGRGLQLLFYSVGIGQISSEVPQNLSASRPQDRQFILSSKKLLLSDSGFYLCAWSVLGTGWDTEAFFGQGTRLTVV.

The chain uses TRBV28 and TRBJ1-4; no reliable D call. CDR1 is MDHEN, CDR2 SYDVKM, per germline. With 6 bases removed from V and 3 bases from J, the gap between germline ends came to 5 bases. The CDR3 length is 12 residues. The CDR3 bases are TGTGCCAGCAGCCGGGCTAATGAAAAACTGTTTTTT. Translated: CASSRANEKLFF.

The chain couples TRBV6-1 to TRBJ1-1, with D maybe TRBD1 (5 bases). Looked up from germline, CDR1 is MNHNS and CDR2 is SASEGT. Trimming removed 3 bases from V and 4 bases from J, with 6 bases in between. This CDR3 has 12 amino acids. The CDR3 bases are TGTGCCAGCAGTGACACAGGCACTGAAGCTTTCTTT. Protein: CASSDTGTEAFF.

The rearrangement uses TRBV5-5 and TRBJ1-4; 9 bases fit TRBD1. V lost 4 bases and J lost 8; bases outside the gene matches: 9. Germline-derived CDR1 and CDR2 are SGHKS and YYEKEE (reference sequence). This CDR3 contains 15 residues. The CDR3 is CASSVSDRGKEKLFF. CDR3 nucleotides: TGTGCCAGCAGCGTGTCGGACAGGGGAAAGGAAAAACTGTTTTTT.